Each of the 21 T cell receptor beta chains below was sequenced from the same sample in a study of shared clonotypes between healthy human individuals. Assay used: immunoSEQ multiplex PCR; TCRdb lists only in-frame clones, some missing. The sample has around 2.5 million clones, under 95% seen once. The sample comprised naive CD4+ T cells from PBMCs. Subset here: CD45RA+ positively selected. All receptors come from a man between 18 and 29 years old in good health. Some clones in this sample may be carry-over from other donors' samples.

This clone was recorded only once. This chain uses TRBV6-6 with TRBJ2-7, with TRBD2 matching over 12 bases. V trimming: 6 bases; J trimming: 3 bases; junction bases outside the gene matches: 6. This CDR3 spans 15 amino acids. CDR1 and CDR2 (germline): MNHNY, SVGAGI (reference sequence). The CDR3 DNA reads TGTGCCAGCAGCGAGCGGACTAGCGGGAACTACGAGCAGTACTTC. Protein sequence: CASSERTSGNYEQYF.

The genes are TRBV28 and TRBJ2-3; no clear D gene. The ends were cut back, 8 bases at V and 2 bases at J, with 11 bases in the middle. The germline CDR1 and CDR2 sequences are MDHEN and SYDVKM. The CDR3 loop spans 13 amino acids. Here the CDR3 reads CASQGLFTDTQYF. In nucleotides, the CDR3 is TGTGCCAGCCAAGGTCTGTTCACAGATACGCAGTATTTT.

In its sample, this clone was seen once. This chain joins TRBV10-3 and TRBJ1-4; D gene unclear. This CDR3 comprises 11 residues. Between the trimmed V and J ends, which lost 4 bases and 7 bases, there was a span of 4 bases. Germline CDR1 is ENHRY and CDR2 is SYGVKD. CDR3 nucleotides: TGTGCCATCAGTGGTGCTGAAAAACTGTTTTTT. It yields the protein CAISGAEKLFF.

This clone has more than one count but fewer than ten. The gene calls are TRBV18 and TRBJ2-1, with 8 bases matching TRBD2. The trim removed 3 bases at V and 8 bases at J, leaving 6 bases unmatched. Germline V gene lookup returns CDR1 KGHSH and CDR2 LQKENI. CDR3 size: 14 residues. CDR3 in amino acids: CASSPTSAVDEQFF. The CDR3, as DNA: TGTGCCAGCTCACCGACTAGCGCGGTGGATGAGCAGTTCTTC. The full variable domain, its missing parts supplied by reference TRBV18 and TRBJ2-1, is NAGVMQNPRHLVRRRGQEARLRCSPMKGHSHVYWYRQLPEEGLKFMVYLQKENIIDESGMPKERFSAEFPKEGPSILRIQQVVRGDSAAYFCASSPTSAVDEQFFGPGTRLTVL.

This chain uses TRBV11-2 with TRBJ2-3; no clear D gene. Germline V gives CDR1 SGHAT, CDR2 FQNNGV. This CDR3 is built from 15 residues. The ends were cut back, 1 base at V and 0 bases at J, with 8 bases in the middle. CDR3 amino acids: CASSLVGRSTDTQYF. The CDR3, as DNA: TGTGCCAGCAGCTTAGTAGGCCGTAGCACAGATACGCAGTATTTT.

The CDR3 region is CASSYPGPVNTGELFF. CDR3 bases: TGTGCCAGCAGTTACCCAGGTCCAGTGAACACCGGGGAGCTGTTTTTT. The chain links TRBV6-5 to TRBJ2-2; D is ambiguous. Germline values: CDR1 MNHEY, CDR2 SVGAGI. The CDR3 loop spans 16 amino acids. V dropped 2 bases and J dropped 1 base, with 11 bases sitting between them.

The chain is built from TRBV7-9 and TRBJ2-1; 9 nucleotides align to TRBD1. CDR1 and CDR2 from the germline V gene are SEHNR and FQNEAQ (reference sequence). Trimming cost V 4 bases and J 9 bases; bases outside gene matches: 16. This CDR3 region has 17 residues. CDR3 nucleotide sequence: TGTGCCAGCAGCTCAAACTTGGGACAGGGTGGGAAGGGTGAGCAGTTCTTC. Encoded protein: CASSSNLGQGGKGEQFF.

This clone was seen more than once but under ten times. V usage is TRBV27 and J usage is TRBJ1-2; D is undetermined. Trimming left V 5 bases short and J 0 bases short, with 10 bases between. CDR3 length equals 14 residues. Germline loops: CDR1 MNHEY, CDR2 SMNVEV (reference sequence). The CDR3 bases are TGTGCCAGCAGTACACGGAGCTCTAACTATGGCTACACCTTC. Amino acids: CASSTRSSNYGYTF.

The chain employs TRBV4-1 and TRBJ2-1; D call uncertain. Trimming left V 1 base short and J 5 bases short, with 6 bases between. From germline, CDR1 is MGHRA and CDR2 YSYEKL. This CDR3 spans 13 amino acids. The CDR3 DNA reads TGCGCCAGCAGCCAAGCTGCCGACAATGAGCAGTTCTTC. Translating it yields CASSQAADNEQFF.

The V call is TRBV11-1, the J call TRBJ2-7, with D possibly being TRBD2 (6 bases). The CDR3 has 15 residues. The V gene's germline CDR1 is SGHAT and CDR2 FQDESV (reference sequence). Trimming took off 6 bases at V and 0 bases at J, with 15 bases between the two ends. CDR3 residues: CASSLFSGDSYEQYF. The CDR3, as DNA: TGTGCCAGCAGTTTATTTAGCGGTGACTCCTACGAGCAGTACTTC.

The chain has TRBV6-1 and TRBJ2-1; maybe TRBD1 (6 bases). This CDR3 is 15 amino acids long. Per the germline V gene, CDR1 is MNHNS and CDR2 is SASEGT. V was clipped by 6 bases and J by 0 bases, with 12 bases between them. CDR3 residues: CASSRGPGSYNEQFF. CDR3 bases: TGTGCCAGCAGCAGGGGTCCCGGCTCCTACAATGAGCAGTTCTTC.

This rearrangement joins TRBV5-1 to TRBJ2-3; 10 bases align to TRBD1. V shed 4 bases, J shed 3 bases, and the junction held 8 bases outside the gene matches. CDR1 and CDR2 from the germline V gene are SGHRS and YFSETQ. This CDR3 comprises 16 residues. This CDR3 is CASSPTRGQGTDTQYF. CDR3 nucleotides: TGCGCCAGCAGCCCAACCAGGGGACAGGGGACAGATACGCAGTATTTT.

The chain carries TRBV5-1 and TRBJ1-1; 9 positions agree with TRBD1. This CDR3 contains 14 residues. Unmatched junction bases numbered 7, after V lost 4 bases and J lost 6 bases. Per germline, CDR1 SGHRS and CDR2 YFSETQ. CDR3 in amino acids: CASSPGQGMSEAFF. CDR3 DNA: TGCGCCAGCAGCCCGGGACAGGGCATGTCTGAAGCTTTCTTT.

The V call is TRBV7-3, the J call TRBJ2-7, with D possibly TRBD1 on 6 matching bases. There are 13 residues in the CDR3. Trimming removed 5 bases from V and 3 bases from J, with 11 bases in between. CDR1 and CDR2 (germline): SGHTA, FQGTGA. The CDR3 protein is CASSRDTYYEQYF. The DNA of the CDR3 is TGTGCCAGCAGCCGGGACACCTACTACGAGCAGTACTTC.

This chain links TRBV2 with TRBJ2-3; 11 bases align to TRBD2. The CDR3 extends over 18 amino acids. The V gene's germline CDR1 is SNHLY and CDR2 FYNNEI. V gave up 6 bases and J gave up 2 bases; unmatched junction bases: 13. CDR3 region: CASSLRITSGRPTDTQYF. CDR3 nucleotide sequence: TGTGCCAGCAGCCTACGCATAACTAGCGGGAGACCCACAGATACGCAGTATTTT.

The gene calls are TRBV29-1 and TRBJ1-2; the D is unclear. The CDR3 runs 15 residues. Per germline, CDR1 SQVTM and CDR2 ANQGSEA. With 0 bases removed from V and 2 bases from J, the gap between germline ends came to 13 bases. The CDR3 bases are TGCAGCGTTGAAGATCTTTGGGAGAGAAACTATGGCTACACCTTC. This translates into CSVEDLWERNYGYTF.

The gene calls are TRBV7-3 and TRBJ2-7, with 7 positions matching TRBD1. The CDR3 has 16 residues. Per the germline V gene, CDR1 is SGHTA and CDR2 is FQGTGA. Losses at the gene ends were 0 bases for V and 3 bases for J; bases not matched to a gene: 8. CDR3 sequence reads: CASSLTASQGDYEQYF. The CDR3 DNA is TGTGCCAGCAGCTTAACCGCCAGTCAGGGGGACTACGAGCAGTACTTC.

The chain joins TRBV28 to TRBJ1-2, with a tentative D call TRBD1 (6 bases). The CDR3 loop spans 14 amino acids. CDR1 is MDHEN and CDR2 is SYDVKM in the germline V gene. V was shortened by 4 bases and J by 1 base, with 10 bases between the two germline ends. The chain's CDR3 is CASSSAGVNYGYTF. CDR3 coding DNA: TGTGCCAGCAGTTCGGCAGGGGTTAACTATGGCTACACCTTC.

The chain couples TRBV16 to TRBJ2-3; D not resolved. Per germline, CDR1 KGHSY and CDR2 FQNENV. This CDR3 is built from 15 residues. Trimming shortened V by 4 bases and J by 2 bases, and 13 bases separated the two germline ends. The DNA for the CDR3 is TGTGCCAGCAGCCCTTACGAAGGATTCACAGATACGCAGTATTTT. This sequence encodes CASSPYEGFTDTQYF.

The rearrangement uses TRBV18 and TRBJ2-3, with a possible D match to TRBD1 (6 bases). This CDR3 has 14 amino acids. Germline V gene lookup returns CDR1 KGHSH and CDR2 LQKENI. V gave up 8 bases and J gave up 3 bases, with 15 bases separating them. CDR3 nucleotide sequence: TGTGCCAGCACTGACAGGATGGGGACAGATACGCAGTATTTT. The encoded protein is CASTDRMGTDTQYF.

This chain connects TRBV29-1 to TRBJ2-7; 11 bases map to TRBD2. The J segment lost 7 bases and the V segment lost 7 bases, leaving 15 bases of the junction unmatched. This CDR3 has 15 amino acids. The germline gives CDR1 SQVTM, CDR2 ANQGSEA. The CDR3 nucleotides read TGCAGCGCCGACTCCGGGACTAGCGGCCCTGAAGAGCAGTACTTC. Its translation is CSADSGTSGPEEQYF.